A single sample is the source of the 13 T cell receptor beta chains below, sequenced in a study of CD8+ T cells in alopecia areata. Isolated RNA was reverse transcribed into cDNA used as the sequencing template. Libraries were prepared by immunoSEQ multiplex PCR; TCRdb keeps only in-frame clonotypes and omits some of them. This table holds 150,000 to 200,000 clones, around 60% found once. Stated treatment: oral pan-JAK inhibitor, 5-10 mg twice daily. The material sequenced was CD8+ T cells sorted from blood, taken at week 24, from a patient treated with tofacitinib. These receptors were obtained from a human donor with alopecia areata.

There are many counts of this clone. The J gene is TRBJ2-7, the V gene TRBV6-6; D unclear. Looked up from germline, CDR1 is MNHNY and CDR2 is SVGAGI (reference sequence). There are 13 residues in the CDR3. V shed 6 bases and J shed 1 base, with 10 bases lying between them. CDR3 sequence: CASSPAPSYEQYF. The CDR3 coding sequence is TGTGCCAGCAGCCCAGCACCGTCCTACGAGCAGTACTTC.

This clone turned up a few times. This rearrangement joins TRBV6-5 to TRBJ1-2; D gene unclear. Germline CDR1 is MNHEY and CDR2 is SVGAGI. The CDR3 runs to 11 residues. With 6 bases removed from V and 2 bases from J, the gap between germline ends came to 4 bases. CDR3 nucleotide sequence: TGTGCCAGCAGGGAAAACTATGGCTACACCTTC. Encoded protein: CASRENYGYTF.

This clone was picked up a small number of times. V usage is TRBV2 and J usage is TRBJ1-2; 7 bases align to TRBD1. This CDR3 spans 17 amino acids. Trimming took 7 bases from V and 5 from J; bases not matched to a gene: 19. Germline loops: CDR1 SNHLY, CDR2 FYNNEI. CDR3 sequence: CASKADREKPGGYGYTF. The DNA of the CDR3 is TGTGCCAGCAAGGCAGACAGGGAAAAGCCTGGAGGGTATGGCTACACCTTC. Looking up the rest from reference TRBV2 and TRBJ1-2 gives the full variable domain: EPEVTQTPSHQVTQMGQEVILRCVPISNHLYFYWYRQILGQKVEFLVSFYNNEISEKSEIFDDQFSVERPDGSNFTLKIRSTKLEDSAMYFCASKADREKPGGYGYTFGSGTRLTVV.

With regard to this clone: The sample has other DNA sequences that encode this CDR3 too. V is TRBV30 and J is TRBJ2-7; D may be TRBD2 (5 bases). The CDR3 extends over 11 amino acids. Looked up from germline, CDR1 is GTSNPN and CDR2 is SVGIG (reference sequence). Trimming stripped 4 bases from V and 6 bases from J, with 10 bases between. DNA of the CDR3: TGTGCCTGGAATCTGGGGAGCGAGCAGTACTTC. As protein: CAWNLGSEQYF. Full variable domain (missing parts from reference TRBV30 and TRBJ2-7): SQTIHQWPATLVQPVGSPLSLECTVEGTSNPNLYWYRQAAGRGLQLLFYSVGIGQISSEVPQNLSASRPQDRQFILSSKKLLLSDSGFYLCAWNLGSEQYFGPGTRLTVT.

This chain links TRBV15 with TRBJ1-4, with 7 bases lining up with TRBD1. This CDR3 region has 16 residues. J lost 8 bases, V lost 5 bases, and 14 bases had no gene match. Germline CDR1 LNHNV, CDR2 YYDKDF (reference sequence). DNA of the CDR3: TGTGCCACCAGCGGCCGAAACAGGGGCGCGGGGGAAAAACTGTTTTTT. Protein sequence: CATSGRNRGAGEKLFF.

J is TRBJ2-5 and V is TRBV1; the DNA was not used to check the table's D call, TRBD2. TRBV1 is deemed a pseudogene. The CDR3 length is 16 residues. CDR3 region: CTSSQGGLAGSETQYF. CDR3 DNA: TGCACCAGCAGCCAAGGGGGACTAGCGGGGTCAGAGACCCAGTACTTC.

The rearrangement joins TRBV23-1 to TRBJ2-3, with 13 bases fitting TRBD2. TRBV23-1 is treated as an ORF (open reading frame) with a function not yet certain. Losses at the gene ends were 8 bases for V and 2 bases for J; bases not matched to a gene: 1. This CDR3 region has 14 residues. The CDR3 spells CASGLAGDTDTQYF. The CDR3 DNA reads as TGCGCCAGCGGACTAGCGGGGGACACAGATACGCAGTATTTT.

This clone turned up a few times. The V gene is TRBV29-1, the J gene TRBJ2-2; perhaps TRBD1 as D (6 bases). V gave up 7 bases and J gave up 6 bases, with 18 bases separating them. CDR3 length equals 14 residues. Germline-derived CDR1 and CDR2 are SQVTM and ANQGSEA. The CDR3 loop reads CSANPTDSPGELFF. The CDR3 nucleotides read TGCAGCGCCAACCCTACGGACAGCCCCGGGGAGCTGTTTTTT.

The chain joins TRBV19 to TRBJ2-7; 8 positions agree with TRBD1. Trimming took 1 base from V and 3 from J; bases not matched to a gene: 8. The CDR3 has 16 residues. Germline CDR1 and CDR2: LNHDA and SQIVND (reference sequence). CDR3 region: CASSIAAGTGHYEQYF. The CDR3 coding sequence is TGTGCCAGTAGTATAGCTGCCGGGACAGGTCACTACGAGCAGTACTTC.

V usage is TRBV29-1 and J usage is TRBJ1-4; a possible D gene is TRBD1 (6 bases). V dropped 6 bases and J dropped 5 bases, with 10 bases sitting between them. Germline V gene data show CDR1 as SQVTM and CDR2 as ANQGSEA. This CDR3 is built from 12 residues. The CDR3 spells CSVWTENEKLFF. DNA for the CDR3: TGCAGCGTGTGGACAGAAAATGAAAAACTGTTTTTT.

The V call is TRBV30, the J call TRBJ2-7; D is unresolved. Germline CDR1 GTSNPN, CDR2 SVGIG (reference sequence). Trimming cost V 1 base and J 2 bases, with 9 bases left between them. The CDR3 consists of 13 residues. CDR3 loop: CAWSATAPYEQYF. The CDR3 DNA follows: TGTGCCTGGAGTGCCACAGCGCCCTACGAGCAGTACTTC.

The gene calls are TRBV5-1 and TRBJ2-2; D gene unclear. Looked up from germline, CDR1 is SGHRS and CDR2 is YFSETQ. Between the trimmed V and J ends, which lost 0 bases and 6 bases, there was a span of 9 bases. The CDR3 loop spans 14 amino acids. CDR3 sequence: CASSLEGTPGELFF. Written as DNA, the CDR3 is TGCGCCAGCAGCTTGGAAGGAACCCCCGGGGAGCTGTTTTTT.

The V call is TRBV27, the J call TRBJ1-5; D not resolved. Germline CDR1 MNHEY, CDR2 SMNVEV (reference sequence). V was trimmed by 8 bases and J by 6 bases, leaving 14 bases between them. This CDR3 spans 13 amino acids. The CDR3 spells CASGRSVGQPQHF. The CDR3 DNA sequence: TGTGCCAGCGGCCGGAGTGTGGGTCAGCCCCAGCATTTT.